These 24 T cell receptor beta chains came from one sample sequenced in a study of T cell changes during pregnancy in multiple sclerosis. Profiled with immunoSEQ multiplex PCR; TCRdb holds only in-frame clones, not every one. The repertoire has around 61,000 clones, around nine tenths of them found once; the top ten carry about 5.2%. Sequencing was done on a sample of peripheral blood from another person, used as feeder cells. The receptors were gathered from a human donor whose cells served as feeder cells for cultures in a pregnancy study.

The chain combines TRBV27 with TRBJ1-2, with 9 bases fitting TRBD1. The CDR3 extends over 18 amino acids. Trimming removed 5 bases from V and 6 bases from J; junction bases left unmatched: 19. Germline CDR1 and CDR2: MNHEY and SMNVEV (reference sequence). CDR3 loop: CASSPSPGQGPLLNGYTF. The DNA of the CDR3 is TGTGCCAGCAGTCCCTCGCCGGGACAGGGTCCCCTGTTGAATGGCTACACCTTC.

V and J are TRBV14 and TRBJ2-1, with TRBD2 matching over 14 bases. V trimming: 5 bases; J trimming: 6 bases; junction bases outside the gene matches: 15. This CDR3 has 19 residues. Germline CDR1 and CDR2: SGHDN and FVKESK. The CDR3 sequence is CASSAGLAGVWGRSNEQFF. The DNA of the CDR3 is TGTGCCAGCAGCGCGGGACTAGCGGGAGTGTGGGGTCGAAGCAATGAGCAGTTCTTC.

The rearrangement uses TRBV27 and TRBJ1-1; a possible D gene is TRBD1 (5 bases). The germline V gene has CDR1 MNHEY and CDR2 SMNVEV (reference sequence). The CDR3 is 13 residues long. With 4 bases removed from V and 0 bases from J, the gap between germline ends came to 6 bases. CDR3 bases: TGTGCCAGCAGTTGGGGGTTGAACACTGAAGCTTTCTTT. Protein sequence: CASSWGLNTEAFF.

The genes are TRBV5-6 and TRBJ2-7, with D possibly matching TRBD2 (6 bases). This CDR3 has 13 residues. Deletions cut 4 bases from V and 4 bases from J, with 12 bases between. Germline V gene data show CDR1 as SGHDT and CDR2 as YYEEEE. CDR3 sequence: CASSTGEVYEQYF. CDR3 nucleotides: TGTGCCAGCAGCACCGGGGAGGTGTACGAGCAGTACTTC.

The chain links TRBV7-8 to TRBJ1-6; 10 bases line up with TRBD1. Germline V lookup: CDR1 SGHVS, CDR2 FQNEAQ. This CDR3 is 13 amino acids long. V gave up 5 bases and J gave up 10 bases; unmatched junction bases: 2. CDR3 protein: CASSGDRGSPLHF. The CDR3 coding sequence is TGTGCCAGCAGCGGGGACAGGGGCTCACCCCTCCACTTT.

The V and J genes are TRBV18 and TRBJ2-1, with 15 bases that match TRBD2. The CDR3 is made up of 15 amino acids. V shed 3 bases and J 10 bases; nucleotides not matched to a gene: 4. Germline loops: CDR1 KGHSH, CDR2 LQKENI. CDR3 sequence (DNA): TGTGCCAGCTCACCGGGACTAGCGGGAGGAGGGGAGCAGTTCTTC. This sequence encodes CASSPGLAGGGEQFF.

By sample fraction, this clone is medium-sized (0.01 to 0.1%). The chain carries TRBV5-4 and TRBJ2-3, with TRBD1 as a possible D gene (6 bases). The CDR3 consists of 13 residues. The germline V gene has CDR1 SGHNT and CDR2 YYREEE (reference sequence). V was pared by 6 bases and J by 5 bases, with 13 bases between. CDR3 sequence: CASTQLGGDTQYF. DNA of the CDR3: TGTGCCAGCACTCAACTAGGGGGAGATACGCAGTATTTT.

The J gene is TRBJ2-2, the V gene TRBV7-2; D gene ambiguous. The CDR3 loop spans 15 amino acids. With 0 bases removed from V and 7 bases from J, the gap between germline ends came to 12 bases. From germline, CDR1 is SGHTA and CDR2 FQGNSA. The CDR3 here is CASSLARSPVGELFF. The CDR3 nucleotides are TGTGCCAGCAGCTTAGCGCGGAGCCCCGTCGGGGAGCTGTTTTTT.

The chain uses TRBV4-1 and TRBJ1-2; D remains unclear. Trimming cost V 3 bases and J 1 base, with 9 bases left between them. Germline lookup yields CDR1 MGHRA and CDR2 YSYEKL. This CDR3 has 14 residues. CDR3 sequence (DNA): TGCGCCAGCAGCCAGGGCCACCTTAACTATGGCTACACCTTC. This sequence encodes CASSQGHLNYGYTF.

This chain links TRBV27 with TRBJ1-2; 7 bases fit TRBD1. V dropped 6 bases and J dropped 1; count of bases not matched to a gene: 8. Germline lookup yields CDR1 MNHEY and CDR2 SMNVEV (reference sequence). This CDR3 has 15 amino acids. The chain's CDR3 is CASRTGRYLNYGYTF. The CDR3 DNA follows: TGTGCCAGCAGGACAGGGAGGTACCTTAACTATGGCTACACCTTC.

The chain carries TRBV14 and TRBJ2-7; no definite D call. In germline, CDR1 is SGHDN, CDR2 FVKESK. V lost 4 bases and J lost 6, with 10 bases in between. The CDR3 loop spans 12 amino acids. The CDR3 sequence: CASSPIRREQYF. The DNA for the CDR3 is TGTGCCAGCAGCCCCATAAGACGCGAGCAGTACTTC.

This chain joins TRBV19 and TRBJ1-5; D might be TRBD1 (5 bases). With 8 bases removed from V and 7 bases from J, the gap between germline ends came to 12 bases. The germline CDR1 and CDR2 sequences are LNHDA and SQIVND (reference sequence). The CDR3 extends over 12 amino acids. Here the CDR3 DNA reads TGTGCCAGTTCCCCGGGGCGGCAGCCCCAGCATTTT. Protein product: CASSPGRQPQHF.

This chain uses TRBV13 with TRBJ1-1; 9 positions match TRBD1. Germline V gene data show CDR1 as PRHDT and CDR2 as FYEKMQ (reference sequence). The CDR3 is 13 amino acids. Trimming cost V 6 bases and J 1 base; bases outside gene matches: 0. CDR3: CASRGQGNTEAFF. Here the CDR3 DNA reads TGTGCCAGCAGGGGACAGGGGAACACTGAAGCTTTCTTT.

The chain is built from TRBV10-3 and TRBJ2-1, with no clear D. The germline CDR1 and CDR2 sequences are ENHRY and SYGVKD. The ends were cut back, 10 bases at V and 6 bases at J, with 13 bases in the middle. This CDR3 has 12 residues. The CDR3 DNA sequence: TGTGCCAGCGGCTCTAGTGGCAATGAGCAGTTCTTC. Translation gives CASGSSGNEQFF.

This rearrangement joins TRBV4-3 to TRBJ1-2; no firm D call. This CDR3 region has 15 residues. V was trimmed by 1 base and J by 3 bases, leaving 12 bases between them. Germline CDR1 reads LGHNA; CDR2 reads YSLEER. In DNA form, the CDR3 reads TGCGCCAGCAGCCAAGGTATAGGTCAGGACTATGGCTACACCTTC. Translated: CASSQGIGQDYGYTF.

This chain connects TRBV13 to TRBJ2-1, with TRBD2 matching over 9 bases. The CDR3 extends over 17 amino acids. CDR1 is PRHDT and CDR2 is FYEKMQ in the germline V gene (reference sequence). Germline trimming cut 1 base from V and 5 bases from J; bases unmatched to any gene: 9. The CDR3 DNA sequence: TGTGCCAGCAGCTTAGATCTAGCGGGACCAGACGACAATGAGCAGTTCTTC. Translation: CASSLDLAGPDDNEQFF.

The chain is built from TRBV4-3 and TRBJ2-2; 12 positions match TRBD2. The CDR3 consists of 17 residues. Per germline, CDR1 LGHNA and CDR2 YSLEER. The V segment lost 1 base and the J segment 3 bases; nucleotides outside the gene matches: 3. Here the CDR3 reads CASSQASGGADTGELFF. CDR3 nucleotides: TGCGCCAGCAGCCAAGCTAGCGGGGGGGCCGACACCGGGGAGCTGTTTTTT.

This clone was detected only once. The rearrangement uses TRBV30 and TRBJ1-5; TRBD1 is a possible D gene (5 bases). The CDR3 has 16 amino acids. Per germline, CDR1 GTSNPN and CDR2 SVGIG (reference sequence). The V end was cut by 0 bases, the J end by 2 bases, with 14 bases between. In nucleotides, the CDR3 is TGTGCCTGGAGTGTAGATTCAGGGTTGGGCAATCAGCCCCAGCATTTT. Protein: CAWSVDSGLGNQPQHF.

The V gene is TRBV10-3, the J gene TRBJ1-5; unclear D gene. The CDR3 is 17 amino acids. The ends were cut back, 0 bases at V and 0 bases at J, with 12 bases in the middle. Germline-derived CDR1 and CDR2 are ENHRY and SYGVKD. The CDR3 DNA sequence: TGTGCCATCAGTGAGTCACACAGAGCAGATAGCAATCAGCCCCAGCATTTT. This codes for CAISESHRADSNQPQHF.

The V and J genes are TRBV7-3 and TRBJ1-6; D is unresolved. CDR1 and CDR2 (germline): SGHTA, FQGTGA. V was trimmed by 3 bases and J by 5 bases, leaving 11 bases between them. The CDR3 runs 15 residues. Here the CDR3 DNA reads TGTGCCAGCAGCTTGTCAGGACCGGATAATTCACCCCTCCACTTT. As protein: CASSLSGPDNSPLHF. Drawing the rest from reference TRBV7-3 and TRBJ1-6, the complete variable domain is GAGVSQTPSNKVTEKGKYVELRCDPISGHTALYWYRQSLGQGPEFLIYFQGTGAADDSGLPNDRFFAVRPEGSVSTLKIQRTERGDSAVYLCASSLSGPDNSPLHFGNGTRLTVT.

V and J are TRBV7-9 and TRBJ2-7; tentatively, D is TRBD1 or TRBD2 (6 bases each). CDR3 size: 16 residues. Per germline, CDR1 SEHNR and CDR2 FQNEAQ (reference sequence). V lost 1 base and J lost 6, with 19 bases in between. The CDR3 DNA follows: TGTGCCAGCAGCTTAGTGGGCGCCGGGGGCGCGGGCGAGCAGTACTTC. Encoded protein: CASSLVGAGGAGEQYF.

This clone appeared a few times. The V gene is TRBV7-6, the J gene TRBJ2-1; D possibly corresponds to TRBD1 (6 bases). The CDR3 is made up of 13 amino acids. From germline, CDR1 is SGHVS and CDR2 FNYEAQ. V lost 0 bases, J lost 9 bases, and 9 bases lay in between. The CDR3 nucleotides are TGTGCCAGCAGCTTAGCCCCAGGGGCTGAGCAGTTCTTC. This sequence encodes CASSLAPGAEQFF. The full variable domain, with the rest looked up from reference TRBV7-6 and TRBJ2-1, is GAGVSQSPRYKVTKRGQDVALRCDPISGHVSLYWYRQALGQGPEFLTYFNYEAQQDKSGLPNDRFSAERPEGSISTLTIQRTEQRDSAMYRCASSLAPGAEQFFGPGTRLTVL.

The chain combines TRBV6-4 with TRBJ2-7, with 10 nucleotides matching TRBD2. This CDR3 has 14 residues. CDR1 is MRHNA and CDR2 is SNTAGT in the germline V gene. The ends lost 8 bases at V and 0 bases at J; junction bases unmatched: 4. The CDR3 DNA sequence: TGTGCCAGCGTTCGACTAGCGGGCTCCTACGAGCAGTACTTC. Amino acid sequence: CASVRLAGSYEQYF.

The table lists this clone with a count of one. The chain is built from TRBV2 and TRBJ1-2; D is uncertain. This CDR3 comprises 13 residues. Germline V gene lookup returns CDR1 SNHLY and CDR2 FYNNEI. Trimming stripped 6 bases from V and 3 bases from J, with 11 bases between. CDR3 loop: CASRPLPDYGYTF. The DNA of the CDR3 is TGTGCCAGCAGACCCCTCCCCGACTATGGCTACACCTTC. Based on the CDR3 plus reference TRBV2 and TRBJ1-2, the full variable domain is EPEVTQTPSHQVTQMGQEVILRCVPISNHLYFYWYRQILGQKVEFLVSFYNNEISEKSEIFDDQFSVERPDGSNFTLKIRSTKLEDSAMYFCASRPLPDYGYTFGSGTRLTVV.